These 10 T cell receptor beta chains were all obtained from the same sample, sequenced in a study of cytomegalovirus exposure and HLA in healthy donors. The PCR used 60 Vbeta and 13 Jbeta primers. Sequencing was performed with immunoSEQ multiplex PCR; in TCRdb, only in-frame clones are kept and a portion is missing. The sample includes 100,000 or so clones, 12% to 15% of them seen just once. The sample comprised PBMCs. The receptors originated from a female donor in good health and CMV-seronegative.

This clone was counted only a few times. The rearrangement uses TRBV5-6 and TRBJ2-2; D is ambiguous. Germline loops: CDR1 SGHDT, CDR2 YYEEEE. The CDR3 has 15 residues. The V and J ends lost 1 base and 8 bases respectively, with 15 bases between them. This CDR3 reads CASSLKLPGVGELFF. In nucleotides, the CDR3 is TGTGCCAGCAGCTTGAAACTACCTGGTGTGGGGGAGCTGTTTTTT.

This clone came up a few times. The rearrangement links TRBV19 to TRBJ1-5, with D perhaps TRBD1 (6 bases). Deletions cut 7 bases from V and 5 bases from J, with 12 bases between. Germline-derived CDR1 and CDR2 are LNHDA and SQIVND (reference sequence). CDR3 length equals 13 residues. The CDR3 reads CASNRVIDQPQHF. The CDR3 bases are TGTGCCAGTAACAGGGTAATCGATCAGCCCCAGCATTTT.

V and J are TRBV29-1 and TRBJ1-1; TRBD1 might be the D (5 bases). CDR3 length: 15 residues. Germline V gene data show CDR1 as SQVTM and CDR2 as ANQGSEA. Trimming pared 4 bases from V and 3 bases from J, leaving 18 bases between. The CDR3 region is CSVGWGVHGDTEAFF. For the CDR3, the DNA is TGCAGCGTTGGCTGGGGGGTTCACGGGGACACTGAAGCTTTCTTT.

The genes are TRBV4-1 and TRBJ2-7, with 7 bases fitting TRBD2. The CDR3 has 16 amino acids. Germline V gene sequence: CDR1 MGHRA, CDR2 YSYEKL. With 1 base clipped from V and 3 bases from J, the junction kept 9 bases outside the gene matches. The CDR3 DNA is TGCGCCAGCAGCCAAGGTCCTGAGGGAGGGAGCTACGAGCAGTACTTC. This gives the protein CASSQGPEGGSYEQYF.

This clone came up a few times. V is TRBV28 and J is TRBJ1-2, with unresolved D. In germline, CDR1 is MDHEN, CDR2 SYDVKM. Trimming stripped 7 bases from V and 2 bases from J, with 11 bases between. This CDR3 is built from 13 residues. The CDR3 spells CASIPDGNYGYTF. The CDR3 nucleotides are TGTGCCAGCATCCCTGACGGGAACTATGGCTACACCTTC.

This clone was detected a few times. The chain carries TRBV6-5 and TRBJ2-7, with D tentatively TRBD2 (6 bases). CDR3 length: 15 amino acids. Trimming shortened V by 2 bases and J by 3 bases, and 14 bases separated the two germline ends. Germline assignment: CDR1 MNHEY and CDR2 SVGAGI. The CDR3 sequence: CASSYGVSGVYEQYF. The CDR3 bases are TGTGCCAGCAGTTACGGGGTTTCGGGGGTCTACGAGCAGTACTTC.

The chain combines TRBV10-1 with TRBJ2-7; 10 bases fit TRBD2. Per germline, CDR1 WNHNN and CDR2 SYGVQD (reference sequence). Losses at the gene ends were 8 bases for V and 6 bases for J; bases not matched to a gene: 10. The CDR3 length is 14 residues. CDR3: CASLPLAGFVEQYF. CDR3 DNA sequence: TGCGCCAGCCTTCCACTAGCGGGATTCGTCGAGCAGTACTTC.

This sequence joins TRBV7-8 and TRBJ2-5; the D is unclear. In germline, CDR1 is SGHVS, CDR2 FQNEAQ. This CDR3 comprises 15 residues. Trimming stripped 4 bases from V and 0 bases from J, with 12 bases between. The DNA for the CDR3 is TGTGCCAGCAGCTCTTCACAGAACTACCAAGAGACCCAGTACTTC. Protein: CASSSSQNYQETQYF. Full variable domain (remainder filled in from reference TRBV7-8 and TRBJ2-5): GAGVSQSPRYKVAKRGQDVALRCDPISGHVSLFWYQQALGQGPEFLTYFQNEAQLDKSGLPSDRFFAERPEGSVSTLKIQRTQQEDSAVYLCASSSSQNYQETQYFGPGTRLLVL.

This clone has only a few counts. The rearrangement links TRBV4-3 to TRBJ2-7; D not certain. The length of the CDR3 is 13 residues. Between the trimmed V and J ends, which lost 0 bases and 8 bases, there was a span of 11 bases. Germline V gives CDR1 LGHNA, CDR2 YSLEER. In nucleotides, the CDR3 is TGCGCCAGCAGCCAAGAGGAAGTGACAAAGCAGTACTTC. Its protein is CASSQEEVTKQYF.

V is TRBV19 and J is TRBJ2-1; 10 bases match TRBD2. CDR1 is LNHDA, CDR2 SQIVND, per germline (reference sequence). The CDR3 is 19 amino acids. V shed 5 bases, J shed 5 bases, and the junction held 18 bases outside the gene matches. The CDR3 DNA sequence: TGTGCCAGTAGTCTCTGGCTAGCGGGAGCGGGGACTTCCCACAATGAGCAGTTCTTC. Amino acids: CASSLWLAGAGTSHNEQFF.